Listed below are T cell receptor beta chains from one sample, sequenced in a study of blood T cell repertoires in COVID-19. Using immunoSEQ multiplex PCR, the repertoire was profiled, and TCRdb retains in-frame clones only, with some absent. The repertoire has roughly 320,000 clones, just under 90% of them found once; the top ten carry less than 2%. Sequenced material: peripheral blood. These TCRs come from a woman younger than 45 with COVID-19, enrolled during active disease. CDR3s include the opening cysteine and the closing phenylalanine or tryptophan. D genes are given only for firm matches. Rows give clone size only sometimes, using once, few, many, or a class for an expanded clone.

j_call	v_call	d_call	clone_size	cdr3_nt	cdr3_aa
TRBJ1-5	TRBV6-5	.	.	TGTGCCAGTTCCCCCATTAATCAGCCCCAGCATTTT	CASSPINQPQHF
TRBJ1-6	TRBV27	.	.	TGTGCCAGCAGTCCCCGGACAGAAACCTCACCCCTCCACTTT	CASSPRTETSPLHF
TRBJ1-6	TRBV28	TRBD1	.	TGTGCCAGCGGACAGGCTTATAATTCACCCCTCCACTTT	CASGQAYNSPLHF
TRBJ2-7	TRBV27	TRBD1	.	TGTGCCAGCAGCCGGGGACAGGCCCCCCGGGGCGAGCAGTACTTC	CASSRGQAPRGEQYF
TRBJ2-7	TRBV4-3	.	.	TGCGCCAGCAGCCAAGATCTGAGATACGAGCAGTACTTC	CASSQDLRYEQYF
TRBJ2-7	TRBV2	.	.	TGTGCCAGCAGTGAAGGAAGACTATTCGGCGAGCAGTACTTC	CASSEGRLFGEQYF
TRBJ2-2	TRBV19	TRBD2	.	TGTGCCAGTAGGGAATGGGGACTAGCGGGGAGCACCGGGGAGCTGTTTTTT	CASREWGLAGSTGELFF
TRBJ2-3	TRBV11-3	TRBD2	.	TGTGCCAGCAGCTGGGGGGGGAGCACAGATACGCAGTATTTT	CASSWGGSTDTQYF
TRBJ2-4	TRBV19	.	.	TGTGCCAGTAGTATTGCTATGGGCAGGGGAAGTCCTCTAGCCAAAAACATTCAGTACTTC	CASSIAMGRGSPLAKNIQYF
TRBJ2-7	TRBV7-9	.	.	TGTGCCAGCAGCTCCACAGGCAACCCTATTTATAGCGAGCAGTACTTC	CASSSTGNPIYSEQYF
TRBJ1-2	TRBV7-2	TRBD1	.	TGTGCCAGCAGCCGACAGGGGAATTATGGCTACACCTTC	CASSRQGNYGYTF
TRBJ1-5	TRBV4-3	TRBD1	.	TGCGCCAGCAGCCAAGGAATCAGGACAGGGGACAATCAGCCCCAGCATTTT	CASSQGIRTGDNQPQHF
TRBJ1-1	TRBV4-2	.	.	TGTGCCAGCCGTGACGTCGGGTTTAACACTGAAGCTTTCTTT	CASRDVGFNTEAFF
TRBJ2-5	TRBV5-1	.	.	TGCGCCAGCAGCTTGTCGGGTCGCGGACAAGAGACCCAGTACTTC	CASSLSGRGQETQYF
TRBJ2-2	TRBV24-1	.	.	TGTGCCACCAGTGTTGGCTTCACCGGGGAGCTGTTTTTT	CATSVGFTGELFF
TRBJ1-2	TRBV6-5	.	once	TGTGCCAGCATCGCAAGGTCGAGGGAGGCGGGCTACACCTTC	CASIARSREAGYTF
TRBJ1-4	TRBV7-8	.	.	TGTGCCAGCAGCCCTGGATCCGGGGCTAATGAAAAACTGTTTTTT	CASSPGSGANEKLFF
TRBJ1-3	TRBV6-5	TRBD1	.	TGTGCCAGCAGAACCGGGACAGGGAGGGACACCATATATTTT	CASRTGTGRDTIYF
TRBJ2-2	TRBV28	TRBD2	few	TGTGCCAGCAGTTTGGCAATAGCGGGGTCCACCGGGGAGCTGTTTTTT	CASSLAIAGSTGELFF
TRBJ1-5	TRBV6-5	TRBD1	once	TGTGCCAGCAGTTTGAGGGGGACAGGTGTGGGGCAGCCCCAGCATTTT	CASSLRGTGVGQPQHF
TRBJ1-5	TRBV18	.	.	TGTGCCAGCTCAGGGGGGGGGACGGCCAGCAATCAGCCCCAGCATTTT	CASSGGGTASNQPQHF
TRBJ1-1	TRBV2	.	.	TGTGCCAGCAATCGTGAAGGGGAGAACACTGAAGCTTTCTTT	CASNREGENTEAFF
TRBJ2-7	TRBV5-4	.	.	TGTGCCAGCAGCTTGGGAACCGGGACATACTACGAGCAGTACTTC	CASSLGTGTYYEQYF
TRBJ2-5	TRBV10-3	TRBD1	.	TGTGCCGCGTCGGACAGGGGGCAAGAGACCCAGTACTTC	CAASDRGQETQYF
TRBJ2-1	TRBV28	TRBD1	once	TGTGCCAGCAGTTTACTCGACAGGGTTCGGTATGAGCAGTTCTTC	CASSLLDRVRYEQFF
TRBJ1-1	TRBV11-3	.	.	TGTGCCAGCAGCTGGACACAGAACACTGAAGCTTTCTTT	CASSWTQNTEAFF
TRBJ2-1	TRBV11-2	.	.	TGTGCCAGCAGCGTTAGCTTCGGGGCGGGGCCCGACAATGAGCAGTTCTTC	CASSVSFGAGPDNEQFF
TRBJ1-2	TRBV11-2	.	.	TGTGCCAGCAGCCCTCGGAGCGGCCCCCCTTATGGCTACACCTTC	CASSPRSGPPYGYTF
TRBJ2-7	TRBV7-9	TRBD1	.	TGTGCCAGCAGCTCACAGGGGAAGGATTCGGACGAGCAGTACTTC	CASSSQGKDSDEQYF
TRBJ2-1	TRBV9	.	.	TGTGCCAGCAGCGTAGGAACGAGCCGGGAGCAGTTCTTC	CASSVGTSREQFF
TRBJ2-1	TRBV4-2	TRBD1	.	TGTGCCAGCAGCGGCCGGGACAGGGGGATGGATGAGCAGTTCTTC	CASSGRDRGMDEQFF
TRBJ1-1	TRBV7-8	.	.	TGTGCCAGCAGCTTAGTCCCGGGAACTGAAGCTTTCTTT	CASSLVPGTEAFF
TRBJ2-7	TRBV2	TRBD2	.	TGTGCCAGCAGTGGGACTAGCGGCACCTACGAGCAGTACTTC	CASSGTSGTYEQYF
TRBJ1-5	TRBV19	.	.	TGTGCCAGTAAGCCGGGACACAATAATCAGCCCCAGCATTTT	CASKPGHNNQPQHF
TRBJ2-1	TRBV6-1	.	.	TGTGCCAGCAGTGAAGGAGGATATCATGCGGACTATGAGCAGTTCTTC	CASSEGGYHADYEQFF
TRBJ1-4	TRBV4-1	.	once	TGCGCCAGCAGCCAGTCTAGTCTAGCTAATGAAAAACTGTTTTTT	CASSQSSLANEKLFF
TRBJ1-2	TRBV29-1	.	.	TGCAGCGTTGATGGACCGGGAGGCTATGGCTACACCTTC	CSVDGPGGYGYTF
TRBJ1-1	TRBV6-2/TRBV6-3	TRBD1	.	TGTGCCAGCAGTTACGGGGGACAGGGTCCGAACACTGAAGCTTTCTTT	CASSYGGQGPNTEAFF
TRBJ2-3	TRBV27	TRBD1	once	TGTGCCAGCAGTCCCCGGGACAGGGGGCGGTCAGATACGCAGTATTTT	CASSPRDRGRSDTQYF
TRBJ1-2	TRBV5-6	.	.	TGTGCCAGCAGCTTGTCACAGCCAAGTGGCTACACCTTC	CASSLSQPSGYTF
TRBJ2-3	TRBV4-2	.	once	TGTGCCAGCAGCCATTCATCCACGGACTTAAGCACAGATACGCAGTATTTT	CASSHSSTDLSTDTQYF
TRBJ1-6	TRBV27	.	few	TGTGCCAGCAGTTTTAAATCACCCCTCCACTTT	CASSFKSPLHF
TRBJ1-2	TRBV6-5	.	.	TGTGCCAGCAGCCCAGGGTTTAACTATGGCTACACCTTC	CASSPGFNYGYTF
TRBJ1-2	TRBV5-1	TRBD1	.	TGCGCCAGCAGCTCACTACCGGGACAGGACTATGGCTACACCTTC	CASSSLPGQDYGYTF
TRBJ1-5	TRBV27	.	.	TGTGCCAGCAGTCGTAACAGGGAAGGCAATCAGCCCCAGCATTTT	CASSRNREGNQPQHF
TRBJ2-1	TRBV7-9	TRBD2	.	TGTGCCAGCAGCATCACTAGCGGGAGCTCCTACAATGAGCAGTTCTTC	CASSITSGSSYNEQFF
TRBJ2-5	TRBV7-2	.	.	TGTGCCAGCAGCTTAGTCTATACGGAGACCCAGTACTTC	CASSLVYTETQYF
TRBJ2-7	TRBV6-6	TRBD2	.	TGTGCCAGCAGTTACTCGCGGGGGGCCCACTCCTACGAGCAGTACTTC	CASSYSRGAHSYEQYF
TRBJ2-5	TRBV9	TRBD2	.	TGTGCCAGCAGCTCCGGGACTAGCGGGGGGGCCGGAGAGACCCAGTACTTC	CASSSGTSGGAGETQYF
TRBJ1-1	TRBV7-6	.	.	TGTGCCAGCAGCTTACTGGGGGGCACTGAAGCTTTCTTT	CASSLLGGTEAFF
TRBJ2-5	TRBV5-5	.	.	TGTGCCAGCAGCTTGCTACCGACAGATCAAGAGACCCAGTACTTC	CASSLLPTDQETQYF
TRBJ2-1	TRBV9	.	.	TGTGCCAGCAGCTCGGGGAACTATTACAATGAGCAGTTCTTC	CASSSGNYYNEQFF
TRBJ1-5	TRBV7-9	.	.	TGTGCCAGCAGCTTAATAGGGGATCAGCCCCAGCATTTT	CASSLIGDQPQHF
TRBJ2-2	TRBV7-8	.	.	TGTGCCAGCAGCTTAGTGTCGTGGGGCGGAAACACCGGGGAGCTGTTTTTT	CASSLVSWGGNTGELFF
TRBJ1-6	TRBV19	.	once	TGTGCCAGTAGTGGTATCGGGAGTTCACCCCTCCACTTT	CASSGIGSSPLHF
TRBJ2-5	TRBV6-9	TRBD2	.	TGTGCCAGCGGGTGGGCGGGGGTACAAGAGACCCAGTACTTC	CASGWAGVQETQYF
TRBJ1-2	TRBV6-5	.	few	TGTGCCAGCAGTTACAAACAGGGTTATGGCTACACCTTC	CASSYKQGYGYTF
TRBJ2-5	TRBV27	.	.	TGTGCCAGCAGTCCACGGGAAGGAGGCCAAGAGACCCAGTACTTC	CASSPREGGQETQYF
TRBJ1-3	TRBV20-1	.	few	TGCAGTGCCAGTGCGGGGGGCGTAAACACCATATATTTT	CSASAGGVNTIYF
TRBJ2-1	TRBV5-1	.	.	TGCGCCAGCAGCTTGGGGGGGCACAATGAGCAGTTCTTC	CASSLGGHNEQFF